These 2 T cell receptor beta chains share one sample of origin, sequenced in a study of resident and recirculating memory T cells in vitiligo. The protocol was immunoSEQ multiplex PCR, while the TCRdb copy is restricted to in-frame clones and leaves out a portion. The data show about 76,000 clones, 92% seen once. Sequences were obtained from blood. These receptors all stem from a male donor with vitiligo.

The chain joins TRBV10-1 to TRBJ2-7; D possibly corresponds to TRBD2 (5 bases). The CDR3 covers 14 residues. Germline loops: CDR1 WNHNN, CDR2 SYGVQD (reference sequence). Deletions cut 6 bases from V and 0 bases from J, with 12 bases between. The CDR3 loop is CASSSPGISYEQYF. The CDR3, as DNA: TGCGCCAGCAGCTCGCCGGGGATCTCCTACGAGCAGTACTTC.

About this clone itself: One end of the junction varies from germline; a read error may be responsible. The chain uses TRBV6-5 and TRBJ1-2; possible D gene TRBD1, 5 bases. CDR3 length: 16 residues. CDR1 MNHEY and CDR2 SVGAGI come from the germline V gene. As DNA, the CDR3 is TGTGCCAGCAGTTACACGCACGGCGGGGGGAACTCTGGCTACACCTTC. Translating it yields CASSYTHGGGNSGYTF.